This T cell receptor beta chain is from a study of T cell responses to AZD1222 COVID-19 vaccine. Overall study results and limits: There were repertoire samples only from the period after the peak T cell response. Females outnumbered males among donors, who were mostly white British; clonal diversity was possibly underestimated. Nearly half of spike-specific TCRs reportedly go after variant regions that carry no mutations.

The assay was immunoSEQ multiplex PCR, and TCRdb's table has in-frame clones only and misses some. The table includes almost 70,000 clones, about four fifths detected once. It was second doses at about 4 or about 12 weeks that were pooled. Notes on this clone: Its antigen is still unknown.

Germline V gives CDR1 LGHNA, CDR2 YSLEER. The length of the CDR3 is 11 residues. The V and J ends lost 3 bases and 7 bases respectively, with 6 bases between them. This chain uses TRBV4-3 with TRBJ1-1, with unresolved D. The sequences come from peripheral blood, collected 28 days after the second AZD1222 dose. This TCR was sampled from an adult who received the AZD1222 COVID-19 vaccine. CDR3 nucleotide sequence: TGCGCCAGCAGCCAGGGTTTTGAAGCTTTCTTT. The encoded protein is CASSQGFEAFF.